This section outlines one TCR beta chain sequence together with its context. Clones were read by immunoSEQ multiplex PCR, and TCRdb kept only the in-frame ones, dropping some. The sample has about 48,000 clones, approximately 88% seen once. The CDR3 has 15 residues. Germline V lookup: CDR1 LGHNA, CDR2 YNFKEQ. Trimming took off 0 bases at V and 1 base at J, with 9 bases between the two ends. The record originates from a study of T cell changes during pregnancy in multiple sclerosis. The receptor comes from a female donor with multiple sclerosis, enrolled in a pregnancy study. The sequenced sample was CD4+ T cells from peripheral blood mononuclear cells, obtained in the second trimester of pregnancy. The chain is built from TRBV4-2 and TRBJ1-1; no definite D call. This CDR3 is CASSQENWANTEAFF. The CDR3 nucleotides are TGTGCCAGCAGCCAAGAAAACTGGGCGAACACTGAAGCTTTCTTT.